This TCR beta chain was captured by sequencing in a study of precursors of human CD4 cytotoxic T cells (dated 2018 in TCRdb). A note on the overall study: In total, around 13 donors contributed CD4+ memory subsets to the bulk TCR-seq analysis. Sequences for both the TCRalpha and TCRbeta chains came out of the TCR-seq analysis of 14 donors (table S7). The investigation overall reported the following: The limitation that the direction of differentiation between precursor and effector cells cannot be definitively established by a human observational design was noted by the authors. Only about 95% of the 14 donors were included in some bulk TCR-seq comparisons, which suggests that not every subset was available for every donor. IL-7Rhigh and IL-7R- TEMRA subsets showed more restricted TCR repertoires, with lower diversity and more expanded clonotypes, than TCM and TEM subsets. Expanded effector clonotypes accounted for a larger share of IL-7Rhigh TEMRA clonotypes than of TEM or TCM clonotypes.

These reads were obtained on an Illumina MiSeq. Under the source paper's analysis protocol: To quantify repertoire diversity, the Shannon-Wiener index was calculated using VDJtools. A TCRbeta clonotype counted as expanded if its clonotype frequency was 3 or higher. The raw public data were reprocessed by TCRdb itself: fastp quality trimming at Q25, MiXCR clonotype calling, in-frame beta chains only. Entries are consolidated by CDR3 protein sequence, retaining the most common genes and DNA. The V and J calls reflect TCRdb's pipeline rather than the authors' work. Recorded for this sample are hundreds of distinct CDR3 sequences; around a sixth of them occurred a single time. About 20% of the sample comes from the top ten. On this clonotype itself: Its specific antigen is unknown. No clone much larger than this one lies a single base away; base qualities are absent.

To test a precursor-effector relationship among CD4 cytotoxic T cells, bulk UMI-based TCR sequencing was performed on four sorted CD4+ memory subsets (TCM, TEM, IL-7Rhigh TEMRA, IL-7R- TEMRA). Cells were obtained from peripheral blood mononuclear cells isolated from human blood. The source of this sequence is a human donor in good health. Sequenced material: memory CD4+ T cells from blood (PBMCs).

CDR3 region: CASRGQVNTEAFF. Read as DNA, the sequence is TGCGCCAGCAGGGGACAGGTGAACACTGAAGCTTTCTTT. The V and J genes are TRBV5-1 and TRBJ1-1; 8 bases in the middle match TRBD1. V is pruned by 5 bases and J by 0 bases, leaving 0 bases of the junction without a gene match. Its CDR3 holds 13 amino acids, cysteine through phenylalanine. Just CDR3 DNA is preserved here, 39 bases in frame from base 1. From a lookup of the germline V gene, CDR1 and CDR2 are SGHRS and YFSETQ.